This T cell receptor beta chain came from a study of metastatic and nonmetastatic thyroid tumors. Study background: The authors compared repertoires across blood and tumor or nodule tissue from malignant and benign thyroid patients.

Sample share makes this clone medium-sized. Its antigen is still unknown. Study-level findings and limits: For both blood and tumor, malignant thyroid tumors reportedly showed significantly higher TCR beta diversity than benign nodules did.

The V and J ends lost 0 bases and 6 bases, in that order; junction bases with no gene match: 8. In germline, CDR1 is SGHRS, CDR2 YFSETQ. CDR3 size: 16 residues. Thyroid surgery had not been preceded by any treatment in any patient. Authors' methods: Differences in CDR3 between clinicopathological groups were drawn on to build a classifier intended to discriminate distant-metastatic papillary thyroid cancer patients. MiXCR reprocessed the PCR reads for TCRdb. TCRdb's processing, not the authors' own work, is the source of the V and J calls. Among about 28,000 clones listed, roughly 20% were seen once. Sequencing input: blood. The TCR sequence derives from a female donor with papillary thyroid cancer or a benign thyroid nodule (not recorded which). Some clones in this sample may be carry-over from other donors' samples. This chain links TRBV5-1 with TRBJ2-1, with 8 bases lining up with TRBD1. This CDR3 is CASSLEQGARSNEQFF. The CDR3 bases are TGCGCCAGCAGCTTGGAGCAGGGGGCGCGGTCCAATGAGCAGTTCTTC.